What follows is one T cell receptor beta chain and its context. Repertoires were generated with immunoSEQ multiplex PCR, while TCRdb's copy carries only in-frame clones and drops some. In the table there are fewer than 2.5 million clones, over 85% of which are singletons. The CDR3 extends over 15 amino acids. V dropped 6 bases and J dropped 12 bases, with 30 bases sitting between them. From germline, CDR1 is SQVTM and CDR2 ANQGSEA. The sample is drawn from a study of shared clonotypes between healthy human individuals. This chain joins TRBV29-1 and TRBJ2-7; perhaps TRBD2 as D (6 bases). The clonotype was recovered from a man between 18 and 29 years old in good health. Some clones in this sample may be carry-over from other donors' samples. Source material: naive CD4+ T cells from PBMCs. Subset indicated: CD45RA+ positively selected. The CDR3 spells CSVGRTISGSWEVYF. The CDR3 region has the DNA TGCAGCGTAGGACGGACGATTAGCGGATCCTGGGAGGTGTACTTC.